This T cell receptor beta chain came from a study of persistence of HIV-infected CD4 T cells. The CDR3 has 15 amino acids. Germline loops: CDR1 MNHNY, CDR2 SVGAGI (reference sequence). V lost 5 bases to trimming and J lost 4 bases, with 16 bases between them. Cells were stimulated nonspecifically with anti-CD3/anti-CD28 magnetic beads. Sorting selected CD4+ T cells upregulating both CD40 ligand and CD69. The libraries were made with immunoSEQ version 4 in survey mode. Sequencing used immunoSEQ multiplex PCR; TCRdb keeps in-frame clones, though not all of them. The sample carries around 39,000 clones, 70% to 90% recorded once. A word on this clone: What it recognizes is unknown.

This sample comprised CD4+ T cells sorted from PBMCs after roughly 19-hour stimulation, obtained from a patient who received antiretroviral therapy. The TCR sequence derives from an adult man with HIV who was CMV-seropositive. This sequence joins TRBV6-6 and TRBJ2-3; TRBD2 might be the D (8 bases). The CDR3 is CASSSGGGGADTQYF. The CDR3 region has the DNA TGTGCCAGCAGTAGCGGGGGAGGGGGCGCAGATACGCAGTATTTT.